These 21 T cell receptor beta chains came from one sample sequenced in a study of regulatory T cells in long-lasting Graves disease. Relying on iRepertoire HTBI primers and Arm-PCR of CDR3 regions, the team built TCR beta libraries. Each CDR3 protein is one row after TCRdb ran MiXCR on the multiplex PCR reads. The sample carries about 450,000 distinct CDR3 sequences, less than 25% recorded once. Regarding time point: persistent/refractory GD, antithyroid drugs over 5 years with positive TRAb. The TCR library was prepared using RNA isolated from PBMCs. The source was peripheral blood mononuclear cells (PBMCs), collected when the disease was refractory, from a patient treated with antithyroid drugs. These receptors originate from a female donor with Graves disease.

The gene calls are TRBV7-7 and TRBJ2-5, with D maybe TRBD2 (6 bases). The CDR3 is 16 residues long. Germline CDR1 reads SSHAT; CDR2 reads FNYEAQ (reference sequence). Trimming stripped 2 bases from V and 4 bases from J, with 17 bases between. The CDR3 DNA reads as TGTGCCAGCAGCTTACGGCAGGGAGGACGGGGAGAGACCCAGTACTTC. It is translated as CASSLRQGGRGETQYF.

This clonotype was observed many times. The V and J genes are TRBV20-1 and TRBJ2-5; 8 bases match TRBD2. The CDR3 consists of 14 residues. V shed 6 bases and J 5 bases; nucleotides not matched to a gene: 11. The germline V gene has CDR1 DFQATT and CDR2 SNEGSKA (reference sequence). The CDR3 DNA follows: TGCAGTGCGCTTAGTCGGACGGGGGGGGAGACCCAGTACTTC. Translating it yields CSALSRTGGETQYF.

This clonotype was seen ten or more times. J is TRBJ2-5 and V is TRBV20-1; D is unclear. Trimming took 3 bases from V and 5 from J, leaving 16 bases between them. Germline CDR1 and CDR2: DFQATT and SNEGSKA (reference sequence). CDR3 length equals 14 residues. The CDR3 nucleotides are TGCAGTGCTAGCTCCCAGAGGTCCGGCGAGACCCAGTACTTC. This encodes CSASSQRSGETQYF.

This chain links TRBV5-1 with TRBJ2-2; no reliable D call. Germline lookup yields CDR1 SGHRS and CDR2 YFSETQ. The germline V and J ends were trimmed by 1 base and 8 bases, with 9 bases remaining between them. This CDR3 region has 13 residues. DNA of the CDR3: TGCGCCAGCAGCTTGCCCCTCGGAGGGGAGCTGTTTTTT. Amino acid sequence: CASSLPLGGELFF.

In its sample, this clonotype was seen many times. The gene calls are TRBV10-2 and TRBJ2-7; maybe TRBD1 (6 bases). This CDR3 region has 14 residues. Germline V lookup: CDR1 WSHSY, CDR2 SAAADI. V was clipped by 8 bases and J by 4 bases, with 18 bases between them. The CDR3 DNA follows: TGCGCCAGCCTCGGGACATCCGGTTGGTACGAGCAGTACTTC. It translates to CASLGTSGWYEQYF.

This clonotype was picked up many times. The chain combines TRBV2 with TRBJ2-5; no firm D call. Germline V CDR1 and CDR2: SNHLY, FYNNEI. CDR3 size: 12 residues. Deletions cut 7 bases from V and 2 bases from J, with 8 bases between. The CDR3 coding sequence is TGTGCCAGCAACCCTAGGCAAGAGACCCAGTACTTC. This encodes CASNPRQETQYF.

As for this clonotype: A single base separates this from a much larger clone, so it may be a read error. The chain links TRBV5-8 to TRBJ2-6; D is uncertain. The CDR3 sequence is 15 residues long. Germline V gene lookup returns CDR1 SGHTS and CDR2 YDEGEE. V was shortened by 0 bases and J by 0 bases, with 4 bases between the two germline ends. The CDR3 nucleotides are TGTGCCAGCAGCTTGGGCCTCTCTGGGGCCAACGTCCTGACTTTC. Its protein is CASSLGLSGANVLTF.

The rearrangement links TRBV27 to TRBJ2-7, with TRBD2 matching 8 bases. Germline V lookup: CDR1 MNHEY, CDR2 SMNVEV (reference sequence). CDR3 size: 15 residues. The J segment lost 2 bases and the V segment lost 2 bases, leaving 5 bases of the junction unmatched. In DNA form, the CDR3 reads TGTGCCAGCAGTTTAAGCGGGAGATTTGCCTACGAGCAGTACTTC. Its protein product is CASSLSGRFAYEQYF.

The J gene is TRBJ2-5, the V gene TRBV18; 10 nucleotides agree with TRBD1. The V segment lost 3 bases and the J segment 2 bases; nucleotides outside the gene matches: 3. The CDR3 length is 15 residues. In germline, CDR1 is KGHSH, CDR2 LQKENI. Here the CDR3 reads CASSPRTGGQETQYF. Here the CDR3 DNA reads TGTGCCAGCTCACCTCGGACAGGGGGACAAGAGACCCAGTACTTC.

This clonotype was observed a few times. The chain uses TRBV6-9 and TRBJ1-5; a weak D match, TRBD1 (6 bases). The CDR3 is 14 amino acids. Germline V lookup: CDR1 MNHGY, CDR2 SVAAGI. Trimming pared 3 bases from V and 8 bases from J, leaving 14 bases between. The CDR3 DNA follows: TGTGCCAGCAGTTACTCATCAGAGGGGGAGCCCCAGCATTTT. Translation: CASSYSSEGEPQHF.

The sample holds a few counts of this clonotype. The gene calls are TRBV6-2 or TRBV6-3 and TRBJ2-7; 8 bases align to TRBD1. The CDR3 loop spans 14 amino acids. Germline V gene lookup returns CDR1 MNHEY and CDR2 SVGEGT. V dropped 2 bases and J dropped 3; count of bases not matched to a gene: 3. The chain's CDR3 is CASSYLGQGYEQYF. The CDR3 DNA sequence: TGTGCCAGCAGTTACCTTGGACAGGGCTACGAGCAGTACTTC.

This clonotype has just one count. Possible read error: a much larger clone is one base away. The V and J genes are TRBV28 and TRBJ2-5, with 10 bases fitting TRBD2. CDR3 length equals 14 residues. The germline gives CDR1 MDHEN, CDR2 SYDVKM. Written as DNA, the CDR3 is TGTGCCAGCACTGAGAGCGGGAGGGACGAGACCCGGTACTTC. Residues: CASTESGRDETRYF.

The chain links TRBV6-9 to TRBJ2-7, with unresolved D. Germline CDR1 and CDR2: MNHGY and SVAAGI. The CDR3 has 15 amino acids. Trimming removed 3 bases at V and 3 bases at J, with 15 bases between. The CDR3 bases are TGTGCCAGCAGTTACGGTGATTGGTCCGTCTACGAGCAGTACTTC. This sequence encodes CASSYGDWSVYEQYF.

This rearrangement joins TRBV28 to TRBJ1-2; a weak D match, TRBD1 (6 bases). There are 14 residues in the CDR3. CDR1 and CDR2 (germline): MDHEN, SYDVKM. The ends were cut back, 4 bases at V and 8 bases at J, with 17 bases in the middle. CDR3 in amino acids: CASSSDRTRWGYTF. In DNA, the CDR3 is TGTGCCAGCAGTTCAGACAGGACAAGATGGGGCTACACCTTC.

The rearrangement uses TRBV24-1 and TRBJ2-5; D not resolved. This CDR3 is 16 amino acids long. Germline-derived CDR1 and CDR2 are KGHDR and SFDVKD. V shed 3 bases and J shed 7 bases, with 20 bases lying between them. In DNA, the CDR3 is TGTGCCACCAGTGATCCCTCGCGGCAGACCCCGGGGACCCAGTACTTC. Its translation is CATSDPSRQTPGTQYF.

The rearrangement links TRBV7-9 to TRBJ2-2; possibly TRBD2 for D (5 bases). The ends were cut back, 2 bases at V and 7 bases at J, with 11 bases in the middle. The germline CDR1 and CDR2 sequences are SEHNR and FQNEAQ (reference sequence). The CDR3 covers 14 residues. The CDR3 is CASSLSAGGGELFF. CDR3 DNA: TGTGCCAGCAGCTTATCCGCGGGCGGCGGGGAGCTGTTTTTT.

This clonotype has at least ten counts. The rearrangement uses TRBV6-1 and TRBJ2-5, with TRBD2 as a possible D gene (6 bases). Per the germline V gene, CDR1 is MNHNS and CDR2 is SASEGT. Trimming shortened V by 6 bases and J by 0 bases, and 20 bases separated the two germline ends. This CDR3 region has 17 residues. The CDR3 reads CASSHPTLANYQETQYF. The CDR3 coding sequence is TGTGCCAGCAGCCACCCTACTCTAGCGAACTACCAAGAGACCCAGTACTTC.

This clonotype was seen repeatedly, ten times or more. The chain links TRBV20-1 to TRBJ2-5; D possibly corresponds to TRBD1 (6 bases). CDR3 length: 13 residues. Trimming removed 5 bases at V and 2 bases at J, with 12 bases between. Looked up from germline, CDR1 is DFQATT and CDR2 is SNEGSKA (reference sequence). The chain's CDR3 is CSAELTGQETQYF. The CDR3 coding sequence is TGCAGTGCTGAATTGACAGGACAAGAGACCCAGTACTTC.

This clonotype was observed at least ten times. The chain employs TRBV12-3 or TRBV12-4 and TRBJ1-5; no clear D gene. V lost 7 bases to trimming and J lost 3 bases, with 19 bases between them. The CDR3 is made up of 16 amino acids. The CDR3 is CASTLYILEDNQPQHF. CDR3 in DNA: TGTGCCAGCACCCTGTATATTCTGGAAGACAATCAGCCCCAGCATTTT.

In its sample, this clonotype was seen a few times. The genes are TRBV20-1 and TRBJ2-1, with 7 bases that match TRBD1. Trimming cost V 0 bases and J 7 bases; bases outside gene matches: 9. Germline lookup yields CDR1 DFQATT and CDR2 SNEGSKA (reference sequence). The CDR3 runs 15 residues. The DNA for the CDR3 is TGCAGTGCTAGAGATGGGGCGACAGGGTGGAATGAGCAGTTCTTC. Protein product: CSARDGATGWNEQFF.

V and J are TRBV5-1 and TRBJ1-1, with a weak D call TRBD1 (6 bases). Trimming pared 0 bases from V and 5 bases from J, leaving 11 bases between. Germline V gene sequence: CDR1 SGHRS, CDR2 YFSETQ. This CDR3 is built from 14 residues. As DNA, the CDR3 is TGCGCCAGCAGCTTGGGGGGGCCTGGGACTGAAGCTTTCTTT. This codes for CASSLGGPGTEAFF.